This entry concerns a single TCR beta chain. J gave up 7 bases and V 5 bases, and 9 bases lay outside the gene matches. CDR1 and CDR2 from the germline V gene are SGHDT and YYEEEE. CDR3 length: 15 residues. Authors' methods: For nucleated cells, counts were estimated from reference gene primer amplification. Assay used: immunoSEQ multiplex PCR; TCRdb lists only in-frame clones, some missing. V and J calls and clone size come straight from that table; D and trimming were deduced from the DNA. The table records roughly 85,000 clones, 86% of them present only once. This sample is part of a study of blood T cell repertoires in COVID-19. About the study: Whether acute or convalescent, the COVID-19 samples came from the United States, Italy and Spain. The analysed material was cDNA or gDNA that came from T cells, B-cell-depleted T cells, or PBMCs.

The TCR was taken from a man aged 50 to 60 with active or convalescent COVID-19. V usage is TRBV5-6 and J usage is TRBJ1-6; 7 bases map to TRBD1. The specimen sequenced was peripheral blood. For the CDR3, the DNA is TGTGCCAGCAGTTATACCGGGACAGCCAATTCACCCCTCCACTTT. Protein: CASSYTGTANSPLHF.